The entry that follows covers one TCR beta chain sequence. The sample originates from a study of blood T cell repertoires in COVID-19. Source study methods: By means of reference gene primer amplification, nucleated cell counts were estimated. Repertoires were generated with immunoSEQ multiplex PCR, while TCRdb's copy carries only in-frame clones and drops some. D and trimming were read from the DNA, whereas the V and J calls and clone size are those reported in that table. The sample contains under 250,000 clones, 70% to 90% of which appear only once. This CDR3 has 13 amino acids. Unmatched junction bases numbered 2, after V lost 6 bases and J lost 2 bases. Germline CDR1 reads MNHEY; CDR2 reads SVGAGI.

The origin of this receptor is a man older than 75 with acute or convalescent COVID-19. This sequence joins TRBV6-5 and TRBJ1-2; 8 bases are shared with TRBD1. The specimen sequenced was peripheral blood. CDR3 sequence: CASRGTGNYGYTF. The CDR3, as DNA: TGTGCCAGCAGAGGGACAGGCAACTATGGCTACACCTTC.